These 21 T cell receptor beta chains were sequenced from one sample in a study of cytomegalovirus exposure and HLA in healthy donors (TCRdb year 2017). Library preparation was by the immunoSEQ multiplex PCR assay. A mixture of 60 forward primers for TCR Vbeta segments and 13 reverse primers for TCR Jbeta segments was used in the multiplex PCR. Held by TCRdb, this immuneACCESS table contains in-frame sequences only and omits some clones. Under half of the omission traces to an unresolved V gene where checked; the cause of the rest is unknown. The sample profile shows some 140,000 clones; around 80% of them were found once. The top ten constitute less than 1.5% of the sample. Sequencing was done on a sample of PBMCs. These receptors were obtained from a male donor in good health and CMV-seropositive.

The V gene is TRBV27, the J gene TRBJ2-2; possibly TRBD2 for D (6 bases). CDR1 is MNHEY, CDR2 SMNVEV, per germline (reference sequence). Trimming removed 2 bases from V and 1 base from J, with 8 bases in between. The CDR3 loop spans 15 amino acids. CDR3 sequence (DNA): TGTGCCAGCAGTTTAACCGGGGGGAACACCGGGGAGCTGTTTTTT. Its protein is CASSLTGGNTGELFF.

The chain links TRBV19 to TRBJ2-2; perhaps TRBD1 as D (6 bases). Germline values: CDR1 LNHDA, CDR2 SQIVND (reference sequence). The germline V and J ends were trimmed by 4 bases and 3 bases, with 9 bases remaining between them. The CDR3 sequence is 14 residues long. CDR3 amino acids: CASSNPGDTGELFF. In DNA form, the CDR3 reads TGTGCCAGTAGTAATCCAGGGGACACCGGGGAGCTGTTTTTT.

This clone has a single count. The J gene is TRBJ2-3, the V gene TRBV2; maybe TRBD2 (5 bases). The germline V and J ends were trimmed by 1 base and 0 bases, with 20 bases remaining between them. CDR1 SNHLY and CDR2 FYNNEI come from the germline V gene. The CDR3 sequence is 19 residues long. For the CDR3, the DNA is TGTGCCAGCAGTGAAGATAGGAATAACGGACTCGTGAGCACAGATACGCAGTATTTT. It codes for CASSEDRNNGLVSTDTQYF.

This sequence joins TRBV18 and TRBJ2-3; 10 nucleotides match TRBD2. V dropped 2 bases and J dropped 1; count of bases not matched to a gene: 6. The CDR3 contains 17 residues. Germline lookup yields CDR1 KGHSH and CDR2 LQKENI. In DNA, the CDR3 is TGTGCCAGCTCACCAAGGGCTAGCGGGAGACGCACAGATACGCAGTATTTT. Its translation: CASSPRASGRRTDTQYF.

This chain connects TRBV4-2 to TRBJ2-1; 14 nucleotides agree with TRBD2. Germline loops: CDR1 LGHNA, CDR2 YNFKEQ. Trimming took 2 bases from V and 3 from J; bases not matched to a gene: 3. The CDR3 is 17 amino acids. CDR3 nucleotides: TGTGCCAGCAGCCAAATGGGACTAGCGGGAGTCTACAATGAGCAGTTCTTC. Translation gives CASSQMGLAGVYNEQFF.

The chain recombines TRBV12-5 with TRBJ2-1; 8 bases are a match to TRBD2. Losses at the gene ends were 0 bases for V and 6 bases for J; bases not matched to a gene: 7. CDR1 is LGHNT and CDR2 is FRNRAP in the germline V gene. This CDR3 is 16 amino acids long. CDR3 DNA: TGTGCTAGTGGTTTGGTAGTGTCGGGAGGGGCCAATGAGCAGTTCTTC. Translation: CASGLVVSGGANEQFF.

This clone was found once. V usage is TRBV27 and J usage is TRBJ1-2, with 8 bases lining up with TRBD1. Losses at the gene ends were 4 bases for V and 0 bases for J; bases not matched to a gene: 7. CDR3 length: 16 residues. Per germline, CDR1 MNHEY and CDR2 SMNVEV (reference sequence). The DNA of the CDR3 is TGTGCCAGCAGTTGGATTAAGGGACAGGCTAACTATGGCTACACCTTC. Its protein is CASSWIKGQANYGYTF.

This clone has a handful of counts. The rearrangement joins TRBV5-4 to TRBJ1-4; D unclear. Germline CDR1 is SGHNT and CDR2 is YYREEE (reference sequence). Trimming pared 0 bases from V and 0 bases from J, leaving 9 bases between. CDR3 length: 16 amino acids. CDR3 in DNA: TGTGCCAGCAGCTTGGCAACGGGGTCAACTAATGAAAAACTGTTTTTT. It yields the protein CASSLATGSTNEKLFF.

The gene calls are TRBV30 and TRBJ1-1, with a possible D match to TRBD1 (5 bases). The CDR3 runs 15 residues. CDR1 is GTSNPN, CDR2 SVGIG, per germline (reference sequence). Deletions cut 1 base from V and 3 bases from J, with 15 bases between. The CDR3 spells CAWSGRSVRDTEAFF. The CDR3 nucleotides read TGTGCCTGGAGTGGTCGGTCCGTCAGGGACACTGAAGCTTTCTTT.

V gene TRBV7-3 combines with J gene TRBJ2-7; 8 positions agree with TRBD1. The CDR3 runs to 14 residues. Germline CDR1 is SGHTA and CDR2 is FQGTGA. Trimming at V came to 5 bases and at J to 5 bases, leaving 8 bases not matched to a gene. CDR3 residues: CASSIGQGANEQYF. The CDR3 DNA reads as TGTGCCAGCAGCATAGGGCAGGGGGCAAACGAGCAGTACTTC. The complete variable domain, with remaining parts taken from reference TRBV7-3 and TRBJ2-7, reads GAGVSQTPSNKVTEKGKYVELRCDPISGHTALYWYRQSLGQGPEFLIYFQGTGAADDSGLPNDRFFAVRPEGSVSTLKIQRTERGDSAVYLCASSIGQGANEQYFGPGTRLTVT.

V usage is TRBV4-3 and J usage is TRBJ2-3; perhaps TRBD2 as D (6 bases). V was cut by 4 bases and J by 2 bases, with 16 bases left in between. The germline CDR1 and CDR2 sequences are LGHNA and YSLEER. The CDR3 has 16 residues. CDR3 DNA: TGCGCCAGCAGCCGTTTCTTAGCGGTACCCACAGATACGCAGTATTTT. Its translation: CASSRFLAVPTDTQYF.

V gene TRBV6-1 combines with J gene TRBJ1-2; weak D call: TRBD1 (6 bases). V was shortened by 7 bases and J by 8 bases, with 17 bases between the two germline ends. Germline loops: CDR1 MNHNS, CDR2 SASEGT. The CDR3 spans 13 residues. DNA for the CDR3: TGTGCCAGCAACAGGGATATAAGGGACGGCTACACCTTC. Protein: CASNRDIRDGYTF.

V gene TRBV19 combines with J gene TRBJ2-1; weak D call: TRBD1 (5 bases). The CDR3 is 14 residues long. Trimming took 3 bases from V and 2 from J, leaving 8 bases between them. The germline V gene has CDR1 LNHDA and CDR2 SQIVND (reference sequence). The CDR3 is CASSMTVPYNEQFF. In nucleotides, the CDR3 is TGTGCCAGTAGTATGACAGTCCCCTACAATGAGCAGTTCTTC.

This clone was seen only a few times. CDR3 coding DNA: TGTGCCAGCACCCCTGCGGGATTTCAAGAGACCCAGTACTTC. Its protein product is CASTPAGFQETQYF. V is TRBV28 and J is TRBJ2-5; weak D call: TRBD2 (6 bases). Germline lookup yields CDR1 MDHEN and CDR2 SYDVKM. The V and J ends lost 7 bases and 2 bases respectively, with 14 bases between them. This CDR3 region has 14 residues.

This clone was recorded a few times. The V gene is TRBV5-6, the J gene TRBJ2-3; D may be TRBD2 (5 bases). From germline, CDR1 is SGHDT and CDR2 YYEEEE. The CDR3 totals 15 residues. V was clipped by 0 bases and J by 2 bases, with 10 bases between them. The CDR3 sequence is CASSLGLLHTDTQYF. The CDR3 DNA sequence: TGTGCCAGCAGCTTGGGACTACTACACACAGATACGCAGTATTTT.

This clone came up once. The rearrangement links TRBV15 to TRBJ2-7, with TRBD1 matching 9 bases. Trimming at V came to 4 bases and at J to 3 bases, leaving 10 bases not matched to a gene. This CDR3 spans 16 amino acids. The germline gives CDR1 LNHNV, CDR2 YYDKDF (reference sequence). The CDR3 sequence: CATSIKPGQGLYEQYF. The CDR3 DNA follows: TGTGCCACCAGCATCAAGCCGGGACAGGGACTCTACGAGCAGTACTTC.

V and J are TRBV12-5 and TRBJ2-1; the D gene is possibly TRBD1 (5 bases). V shed 2 bases and J shed 8 bases, with 13 bases lying between them. This CDR3 is 14 amino acids long. Germline V CDR1 and CDR2: LGHNT, FRNRAP. CDR3 in amino acids: CASGLTSGIDEQFF. The CDR3 nucleotides read TGTGCTAGTGGTTTGACTTCAGGGATCGATGAGCAGTTCTTC.

The chain employs TRBV29-1 and TRBJ2-2; 13 nucleotides agree with TRBD2. V was pared by 7 bases and J by 6 bases, with 5 bases of the junction left unmatched. CDR1 is SQVTM and CDR2 is ANQGSEA in the germline V gene. CDR3 length equals 14 residues. CDR3 DNA: TGCAGCGGGGGACTAGCGGGGAGGCCCGGGGAGCTGTTTTTT. Translating gives CSGGLAGRPGELFF.

V is TRBV4-3 and J is TRBJ2-7; TRBD1 aligns across 8 bases. The V segment lost 1 base and the J segment 2 bases; nucleotides outside the gene matches: 1. This CDR3 has 14 residues. From germline, CDR1 is LGHNA and CDR2 YSLEER. CDR3 bases: TGCGCCAGCAGCCAAGGGACAGGGCCCTACGAGCAGTACTTC. This gives the protein CASSQGTGPYEQYF.

J is TRBJ2-1 and V is TRBV5-1; 10 nucleotides line up with TRBD2. J was trimmed by 4 bases and V by 0 bases; bases with no gene match: 4. Per germline, CDR1 SGHRS and CDR2 YFSETQ. The CDR3 covers 16 residues. The DNA of the CDR3 is TGCGCCAGCAGCTTGGATGGTAGCGGGGGGTACAATGAGCAGTTCTTC. Its protein is CASSLDGSGGYNEQFF.

The chain recombines TRBV11-2 with TRBJ1-1; 8 bases agree with TRBD1. This CDR3 is built from 17 residues. V lost 1 base and J lost 8; bases outside the gene matches: 15. CDR1 is SGHAT and CDR2 is FQNNGV in the germline V gene. CDR3 sequence reads: CASSLVGQGSVGSEAFF. In nucleotides, the CDR3 is TGTGCCAGCAGCTTAGTCGGACAGGGCAGTGTGGGATCAGAAGCTTTCTTT.